One and the same sample provided the 8 T cell receptor beta chains below, sequenced in a study of cytomegalovirus exposure and HLA in healthy donors. Primers for the PCR totalled 60 Vbeta and 13 Jbeta. TCRdb's copy holds only in-frame clones and misses some; the assay was immunoSEQ multiplex PCR. The sample includes about 82,000 clones, 65% to 85% seen only once; the top ten take about 3.5%. The source material was PBMCs. The origin of the receptors is a man between 45 and 60 years old in good health and CMV-seronegative.

This clone was seen only a few times. This chain joins TRBV6-1 and TRBJ2-5; TRBD2 matches at 8 bases. CDR1 and CDR2 from the germline V gene are MNHNS and SASEGT. The CDR3 is made up of 13 amino acids. CDR3 loop: CVSHSGGQETQYF. Here the CDR3 DNA reads TGTGTATCCCATTCGGGGGGGCAAGAGACCCAGTACTTC.

The V call is TRBV4-3, the J call TRBJ2-3; D might be TRBD1 (5 bases). Germline-derived CDR1 and CDR2 are LGHNA and YSLEER. V lost 0 bases, J lost 0 bases, and 7 bases lay in between. The length of the CDR3 is 15 residues. The CDR3 here is CASSQERGSTDTQYF. In nucleotides, the CDR3 is TGCGCCAGCAGCCAAGAAAGGGGTAGCACAGATACGCAGTATTTT.

This clone was found a few times. The chain employs TRBV7-2 and TRBJ2-7; 9 bases agree with TRBD1. V lost 4 bases, J lost 5 bases, and 6 bases stayed unmatched. From germline, CDR1 is SGHTA and CDR2 FQGNSA. This CDR3 comprises 14 residues. CDR3 loop: CASSSGQGRNEQYF. The CDR3 nucleotides are TGTGCCAGCAGCTCGGGACAGGGTAGGAACGAGCAGTACTTC. Based on the CDR3 plus reference TRBV7-2 and TRBJ2-7, the full variable domain is GAGVSQSPSNKVTEKGKDVELRCDPISGHTALYWYRQSLGQGLEFLIYFQGNSAPDKSGLPSDRFSAERTGGSVSTLTIQRTQQEDSAVYLCASSSGQGRNEQYFGPGTRLTVT.

This chain joins TRBV6-5 and TRBJ1-2; 9 positions match TRBD1. The CDR3 is made up of 15 amino acids. CDR1 is MNHEY and CDR2 is SVGAGI in the germline V gene. V shed 6 bases, J shed 4 bases, and the junction held 9 bases outside the gene matches. CDR3 region: CASSFTGGLSYGYTF. In DNA form, the CDR3 reads TGTGCCAGCAGCTTTACAGGGGGCCTGAGCTATGGCTACACCTTC.

The chain carries TRBV28 and TRBJ1-5, with TRBD1 matching 9 bases. Germline loops: CDR1 MDHEN, CDR2 SYDVKM. The V segment lost 10 bases and the J segment 3 bases; nucleotides outside the gene matches: 13. This CDR3 is built from 16 residues. CDR3 coding DNA: TGTGCCACTTCACGGGGACAGGGCATCACCAATCAGCCCCAGCATTTT. It specifies CATSRGQGITNQPQHF.

The gene calls are TRBV11-3 and TRBJ2-2, with D tentatively TRBD1 (5 bases). V lost 4 bases, J lost 6 bases, and 12 bases lay in between. The CDR3 extends over 14 amino acids. The germline CDR1 and CDR2 sequences are SGHNT and YENEEA. This CDR3 is CASSSRESAGELFF. The CDR3 DNA is TGTGCCAGCAGCTCCAGGGAATCCGCCGGGGAGCTGTTTTTT.

The V gene is TRBV7-9, the J gene TRBJ2-4; D is perhaps TRBD1 (8 bases). The length of the CDR3 is 16 residues. CDR1 and CDR2 (germline): SEHNR, FQNEAQ (reference sequence). The ends were cut back, 2 bases at V and 0 bases at J, with 11 bases in the middle. The chain's CDR3 is CASSLSGTGAKNIQYF. As DNA, the CDR3 is TGTGCCAGCAGCTTAAGCGGGACAGGAGCCAAAAACATTCAGTACTTC.

This clone was seen a handful of times. In nucleotides, the CDR3 is TGTGCCAGCAGCCTGGGGGACAGGGGGCGCTACGAGCAGTACTTC. This codes for CASSLGDRGRYEQYF. J is TRBJ2-7 and V is TRBV7-3; 12 bases align to TRBD1. Trimming took 5 bases from V and 3 from J; bases not matched to a gene: 5. Germline lookup yields CDR1 SGHTA and CDR2 FQGTGA. The CDR3 runs 15 residues.